This T cell receptor (beta chain) was found in a study of T cells after yellow fever vaccination. Study information: Fractions with few cells were prepared using SMART-Seq v4 Ultra Low Input.

A universal primer site and UMIs were added as TCR cDNA was made by 5'RACE template switching. TCRdb re-called the 5' RACE reads through MiXCR, storing one row per CDR3 protein. The sample has some 340,000 distinct CDR3 sequences, around 10% seen once. A remark on this clonotype: Its antigen is as yet unknown.

Notes on the study in general: Reappearing after the booster were most of the clones from primary vaccination (96% CD4, approximately 89% CD8). Abundant clonotypes (contaminants from the bulk population) could be present in FACS-sorted repertoires.

The sample in question was CD4+ T cells sorted from PBMCs, obtained 45 days after the yellow fever booster vaccination. This receptor was taken from a man aged 18 to 35 who received the YFV17D yellow fever vaccine.

CDR3 in DNA: TGTGCAAGTCGCAAGACCCAGGGTTATTGGAGTGACACTGAAGCTTTCTTT. This gives the protein CASRKTQGYWSDTEAFF. The chain recombines TRBV12-2 with TRBJ1-1; the table's D gene call, TRBD1, was not cross checked with the DNA. TRBV12-2 is a known pseudogene. CDR3 length: 17 residues.